Listed below are T cell receptor beta chains from one sample, sequenced in a study of vaccination and CD4 T cells after COVID-19. TCRdb called the PCR reads again in MiXCR, with one record for every CDR3 protein. The table lists 14,000 or so distinct CDR3 sequences, less than 25% of them singletons. What these receptors recognize is not known. Sequenced material: CD4+ T cells from blood, cultured in vitro, taken after SARS-CoV-2 vaccination. Receptors originate from a human donor who had recovered from COVID-19. The CDR3 runs from the conserved cysteine through the conserved F or W.

cdr3_length j_call v_call cdr3_aa
15 TRBJ1-2 TRBV27 CASSPFEGVPYGYTF
16 TRBJ2-3 TRBV5-1 CASSTRREGGTDTQYF
14 TRBJ2-5 TRBV28 CASTRGLPWGTQYF
9 TRBJ2-1 TRBV29-1 CSVPGEQFF
15 TRBJ2-1 TRBV7-2 CASSQKAGGYNEQFF
16 TRBJ2-5 TRBV7-9 CASSSGTGHREETQYF
13 TRBJ1-1 TRBV19 CASMKGTNTEAFF
18 TRBJ1-1 TRBV5-8 CASSLVRFGRPANTEAFF
15 TRBJ2-7 TRBV6-2/TRBV6-3 CASNYKRLAGDEQYF
15 TRBJ1-2 TRBV24-1 CATSDERQGNYGYTF
12 TRBJ1-1 TRBV29-1 CSVMRLNTEAFF
15 TRBJ2-2 TRBV20-1 CSASSGGGDTGELFF
14 TRBJ2-7 TRBV5-4 CASSLETEFYEQYF
13 TRBJ2-5 TRBV7-2 CASSSSIQATQYF
15 TRBJ2-2 TRBV7-2 CASSMKWTVPGELFF
13 TRBJ1-2 TRBV25-1 CASSRQGAQGYTF
11 TRBJ2-3 TRBV19 CASSTRDTQYF
14 TRBJ2-5 TRBV5-1 CASSPTERQETQYF
16 TRBJ2-4 TRBV20-1 CSARSRLAGAKNIQYF
17 TRBJ2-3 TRBV5-1 CASSLGTSGTDTDTQYF
14 TRBJ2-7 TRBV6-5 CASSYGGASHEQYF
15 TRBJ1-3 TRBV6-5 CASSWSAHSGNTIYF
16 TRBJ2-3 TRBV5-4 CASTSFTSGSTDTQYF
14 TRBJ1-1 TRBV5-1 CASRMLQGTTEAFF
15 TRBJ2-7 TRBV7-3 CASSLGAGRTYEQYF
15 TRBJ2-5 TRBV6-1 CASTRGTGGRETQYF